The 24 T cell receptor beta chains reported below all come from one sample, sequenced in a study of cytomegalovirus exposure and HLA in healthy donors. Both 60 Vbeta primers and 13 Jbeta primers went into the PCR. Clones were sequenced by immunoSEQ multiplex PCR, and TCRdb holds only the in-frame ones, with some missing. This sample carries some 70,000 clones, with 2.5% to 3% going to the ten biggest clones. The sequenced material came from PBMCs. The receptors here all came from a man aged 35 to 55 in good health and CMV-seronegative.

V usage is TRBV6-1 and J usage is TRBJ2-7; 7 bases line up with TRBD2. This CDR3 spans 14 amino acids. Germline V gives CDR1 MNHNS, CDR2 SASEGT. The V gene end was trimmed by 7 bases and the J gene end by 7 bases; junction bases not matched to a gene: 13. The CDR3 sequence is CASKLTSNSREQYF. The CDR3 DNA follows: TGTGCCAGCAAGTTGACTAGCAATTCGAGAGAGCAGTACTTC.

CDR3 bases: TGTGCCAGCAGCCGCGACAGGGGGATTTCGGGCTACACCTTC. This encodes CASSRDRGISGYTF. The chain carries TRBV6-6 and TRBJ1-2, with 9 positions matching TRBD1. The junction had 10 bases not matched to a gene; V was cut back by 6 bases and J by 8 bases. This CDR3 contains 14 residues. Per the germline V gene, CDR1 is MNHNY and CDR2 is SVGAGI (reference sequence).

The gene calls are TRBV4-1 and TRBJ2-3; 9 bases align to TRBD1. V was pared by 2 bases and J by 14 bases, with 5 bases of the junction left unmatched. Germline CDR1 and CDR2: MGHRA and YSYEKL. The CDR3 contains 12 residues. The CDR3 spells CASSQSGTGLYF. In DNA, the CDR3 is TGCGCCAGCAGCCAATCCGGGACAGGGCTGTATTTT.

The rearrangement joins TRBV27 to TRBJ2-2, with D perhaps TRBD2 (6 bases). Germline V gene data show CDR1 as MNHEY and CDR2 as SMNVEV (reference sequence). V lost 3 bases and J 3 bases, leaving 14 bases between the germline ends. The CDR3 length is 16 residues. CDR3 sequence reads: CASSFRGTSDTGELFF. The CDR3, as DNA: TGTGCCAGCAGTTTTCGGGGGACCTCGGACACCGGGGAGCTGTTTTTT.

The gene calls are TRBV15 and TRBJ2-7, with TRBD2 as a possible D gene (5 bases). The CDR3 consists of 15 residues. CDR1 and CDR2 (germline): LNHNV, YYDKDF (reference sequence). Trimming took 3 bases from V and 0 from J, leaving 12 bases between them. The CDR3 protein is CATSRASGDSYEQYF. CDR3 nucleotides: TGTGCCACCAGCAGGGCAAGCGGAGACTCCTACGAGCAGTACTTC. Looking up the rest from reference TRBV15 and TRBJ2-7 gives the full variable domain: DAMVIQNPRYQVTQFGKPVTLSCSQTLNHNVMYWYQQKSSQAPKLLFHYYDKDFNNEADTPDNFQSRRPNTSFCFLDIRSPGLGDTAMYLCATSRASGDSYEQYFGPGTRLTVT.

This rearrangement joins TRBV4-1 to TRBJ2-3; 11 bases are a match to TRBD2. Germline V CDR1 and CDR2: MGHRA, YSYEKL. The CDR3 is 18 residues long. V gave up 2 bases and J gave up 0 bases; unmatched junction bases: 7. The CDR3 DNA sequence: TGCGCCAGCAGCCAACTAATTAGCGGGGGGGCTAGCACAGATACGCAGTATTTT. This translates into CASSQLISGGASTDTQYF.

The V call is TRBV11-2, the J call TRBJ2-5; a possible D gene is TRBD1 (7 bases). The CDR3 runs to 16 residues. V was cut by 4 bases and J by 4 bases, with 19 bases left in between. Per germline, CDR1 SGHAT and CDR2 FQNNGV. The CDR3 sequence: CASSSLGSGGGETQYF. CDR3 bases: TGTGCCAGCAGCTCTTTAGGCTCAGGGGGAGGAGAGACCCAGTACTTC.

The rearrangement uses TRBV5-1 and TRBJ2-7; a possible D gene is TRBD1 (6 bases). Germline lookup yields CDR1 SGHRS and CDR2 YFSETQ. The V gene lost 4 bases and the J gene lost 0 bases, with 11 bases spanning the gap. The CDR3 runs 14 residues. CDR3 sequence (DNA): TGCGCCAGCAGCCGGACAGAGAACTCCTACGAGCAGTACTTC. Translating gives CASSRTENSYEQYF.

This chain joins TRBV2 and TRBJ2-2; a possible D gene is TRBD1 (5 bases). Germline CDR1 and CDR2: SNHLY and FYNNEI. This CDR3 region has 14 residues. Trimming took 5 bases from V and 3 from J, leaving 10 bases between them. The CDR3 nucleotides read TGTGCCAGCAGTAGGACACCATACACCGGGGAGCTGTTTTTT. Its translation is CASSRTPYTGELFF.

The chain couples TRBV5-1 to TRBJ2-3; maybe TRBD1 (5 bases). The V and J ends lost 0 bases and 3 bases respectively, with 8 bases between them. This CDR3 region has 14 residues. CDR1 and CDR2 from the germline V gene are SGHRS and YFSETQ. CDR3 amino acids: CASSLEGPTDTQYF. CDR3 sequence (DNA): TGCGCCAGCAGCTTGGAGGGGCCGACAGATACGCAGTATTTT. Drawing the rest from reference TRBV5-1 and TRBJ2-3, the complete variable domain is KAGVTQTPRYLIKTRGQQVTLSCSPISGHRSVSWYQQTPGQGLQFLFEYFSETQRNKGNFPGRFSGRQFSNSRSEMNVSTLELGDSALYLCASSLEGPTDTQYFGPGTRLTVL.

The chain employs TRBV29-1 and TRBJ2-2; possible D gene TRBD1, 5 bases. In germline, CDR1 is SQVTM, CDR2 ANQGSEA. The CDR3 spans 14 residues. Trimming removed 3 bases at V and 5 bases at J, with 13 bases between. The CDR3 nucleotides are TGCAGCGTTGAGAATCAGGGAAGGACCGGGGAGCTGTTTTTT. It yields the protein CSVENQGRTGELFF.

The rearrangement joins TRBV2 to TRBJ2-5, with D perhaps matching TRBD2 (6 bases). The CDR3 totals 14 residues. Per the germline V gene, CDR1 is SNHLY and CDR2 is FYNNEI. V was pared by 4 bases and J by 5 bases, with 14 bases between. The CDR3 DNA follows: TGTGCCAGCAGTGCCGCACTAGCAGGGGAGACCCAGTACTTC. Protein sequence: CASSAALAGETQYF.

The chain recombines TRBV18 with TRBJ1-1; TRBD1 aligns across 8 bases. CDR3 length equals 13 residues. V shed 10 bases, J shed 1 base, and the junction held 5 bases outside the gene matches. Germline loops: CDR1 KGHSH, CDR2 LQKENI. The CDR3 loop is CANRQGANTEAFF. CDR3 coding DNA: TGTGCCAACCGGCAGGGGGCGAACACTGAAGCTTTCTTT.

The V gene is TRBV5-4, the J gene TRBJ2-2, with 9 bases that match TRBD2. The CDR3 sequence is 15 residues long. Looked up from germline, CDR1 is SGHNT and CDR2 is YYREEE (reference sequence). With V trimmed by 0 bases and J by 5 bases, 2 bases remained unmatched. CDR3 in DNA: TGTGCCAGCAGCTTGGGACTAGCGGATACCGGGGAGCTGTTTTTT. Protein sequence: CASSLGLADTGELFF.

The rearrangement links TRBV5-6 to TRBJ2-7, with TRBD2 as a possible D gene (5 bases). This CDR3 has 13 residues. Trimming stripped 0 bases from V and 2 bases from J, with 6 bases between. Germline CDR1 and CDR2: SGHDT and YYEEEE. CDR3 amino acids: CASSLGRAYEQYF. The DNA for the CDR3 is TGTGCCAGCAGCTTGGGGCGGGCCTACGAGCAGTACTTC.

V is TRBV15 and J is TRBJ1-5; tentatively, D is TRBD1 (6 bases). The V gene's germline CDR1 is LNHNV and CDR2 YYDKDF (reference sequence). V was cut by 8 bases and J by 4 bases, with 15 bases left in between. This CDR3 spans 14 amino acids. The CDR3 reads CATARRQENQPQHF. Here the CDR3 DNA reads TGTGCCACCGCGCGCAGACAGGAAAATCAGCCCCAGCATTTT. Full variable domain (missing parts from reference TRBV15 and TRBJ1-5): DAMVIQNPRYQVTQFGKPVTLSCSQTLNHNVMYWYQQKSSQAPKLLFHYYDKDFNNEADTPDNFQSRRPNTSFCFLDIRSPGLGDTAMYLCATARRQENQPQHFGDGTRLSIL.

The chain joins TRBV6-1 to TRBJ1-1, with no clear D. The V and J ends lost 8 bases and 0 bases respectively, with 10 bases between them. There are 13 residues in the CDR3. Per germline, CDR1 MNHNS and CDR2 SASEGT. CDR3 residues: CASQNTVNTEAFF. The CDR3 nucleotides read TGTGCCAGCCAAAATACAGTGAACACTGAAGCTTTCTTT.

V gene TRBV4-2 combines with J gene TRBJ2-7, with D possibly being TRBD2 (6 bases). Germline CDR1 is LGHNA and CDR2 is YNFKEQ. CDR3 length: 15 residues. The ends were cut back, 5 bases at V and 3 bases at J, with 17 bases in the middle. This CDR3 reads CASSNSGRKVYEQYF. Here the CDR3 DNA reads TGTGCCAGCAGCAACAGTGGGAGGAAAGTCTACGAGCAGTACTTC.

The V call is TRBV11-2, the J call TRBJ2-7, with TRBD1 as a possible D gene (5 bases). CDR1 and CDR2 (germline): SGHAT, FQNNGV. V was shortened by 6 bases and J by 2 bases, with 11 bases between the two germline ends. The CDR3 spans 13 residues. CDR3: CASSYDSAYEQYF. DNA for the CDR3: TGTGCCAGCAGTTACGACAGCGCCTACGAGCAGTACTTC.

The CDR3 coding sequence is TGCGCCAGCAGCTCGGGACAGGCGTACAATGAGCAGTTCTTC. Residues: CASSSGQAYNEQFF. The chain is built from TRBV5-1 and TRBJ2-1, with 8 bases identical to TRBD1. The germline V gene has CDR1 SGHRS and CDR2 YFSETQ. V lost 3 bases and J lost 4; bases outside the gene matches: 3. The CDR3 runs 14 residues.

The chain combines TRBV29-1 with TRBJ2-7, with 9 positions matching TRBD1. CDR1 is SQVTM, CDR2 ANQGSEA, per germline. CDR3 size: 15 residues. V trimming: 5 bases; J trimming: 5 bases; junction bases outside the gene matches: 13. CDR3 loop: CSVQGQGQGTHEQYF. The CDR3 DNA is TGCAGCGTTCAAGGGCAGGGACAGGGAACCCACGAGCAGTACTTC.

The rearrangement uses TRBV19 and TRBJ1-5, with a weak D call TRBD1 (6 bases). V was shortened by 4 bases and J by 6 bases, with 16 bases between the two germline ends. The CDR3 is 15 residues long. CDR1 and CDR2 from the germline V gene are LNHDA and SQIVND (reference sequence). The CDR3 protein is CASSTSGTLLQPQHF. The CDR3, as DNA: TGTGCCAGTAGTACATCCGGGACACTGCTTCAGCCCCAGCATTTT.

The chain uses TRBV28 and TRBJ1-2, with D tentatively TRBD1 (5 bases). Per germline, CDR1 MDHEN and CDR2 SYDVKM. V lost 2 bases, J lost 0 bases, and 7 bases lay in between. This CDR3 is built from 14 residues. DNA for the CDR3: TGTGCCAGCAGTTTAGGACAAGCTAACTATGGCTACACCTTC. It encodes CASSLGQANYGYTF.

This chain joins TRBV5-6 and TRBJ2-3, with D possibly TRBD1 on 6 matching bases. CDR1 and CDR2 from the germline V gene are SGHDT and YYEEEE. The CDR3 has 15 amino acids. Trimming removed 7 bases at V and 0 bases at J, with 15 bases between. The CDR3 spells CASARDKGSTDTQYF. CDR3 bases: TGTGCCAGCGCCCGGGACAAGGGCAGCACAGATACGCAGTATTTT.